One sample yielded the 32 T cell receptor beta chains listed below, sequenced in a study of blood T cell repertoires in COVID-19. Sequenced by immunoSEQ multiplex PCR; TCRdb stores in-frame clones only, minus some. The sample holds under 80,000 clones, 76% seen once. Sequenced sample: peripheral blood. The receptors originated from a man in his sixties with COVID-19, enrolled during active disease.

The V call is TRBV7-9, the J call TRBJ1-6; a possible D gene is TRBD1 (5 bases). This CDR3 comprises 15 residues. Germline V gene sequence: CDR1 SEHNR, CDR2 FQNEAQ (reference sequence). Trimming stripped 5 bases from V and 9 bases from J, with 17 bases between. This CDR3 reads CASSLAIGVGSPLHF. CDR3 nucleotides: TGTGCCAGCAGCCTCGCGATAGGGGTTGGTTCACCCCTCCACTTT.

CDR3 nucleotide sequence: TGTGCCAGCAGCTTAGAGCGGAGCGGCGGGGAGCTGTTTTTT. Translated, it gives CASSLERSGGELFF. The chain recombines TRBV7-3 with TRBJ2-2, with D maybe TRBD2 (5 bases). This CDR3 spans 14 amino acids. The germline gives CDR1 SGHTA, CDR2 FQGTGA. V gave up 2 bases and J gave up 7 bases, with 11 bases separating them.

The chain couples TRBV30 to TRBJ2-3; 12 bases are shared with TRBD2. This CDR3 is 13 amino acids long. The V gene's germline CDR1 is GTSNPN and CDR2 SVGIG (reference sequence). Trimming took 5 bases from V and 4 from J; bases not matched to a gene: 1. CDR3 DNA: TGTGCCTGGTCTAGCGGGGGGGCAGATACGCAGTATTTT. As protein: CAWSSGGADTQYF. The variable domain in full, completed from reference TRBV30 and TRBJ2-3, reads SQTIHQWPATLVQPVGSPLSLECTVEGTSNPNLYWYRQAAGRGLQLLFYSVGIGQISSEVPQNLSASRPQDRQFILSSKKLLLSDSGFYLCAWSSGGADTQYFGPGTRLTVL.

The chain employs TRBV9 and TRBJ1-1; 8 positions agree with TRBD1. CDR1 and CDR2 (germline): SGDLS, YYNGEE. The length of the CDR3 is 14 residues. With 3 bases clipped from V and 4 bases from J, the junction kept 5 bases outside the gene matches. The CDR3 DNA reads TGTGCCAGCAGCGAGACAGGGGTTGGCACTGAAGCTTTCTTT. Protein product: CASSETGVGTEAFF.

The chain carries TRBV5-1 and TRBJ2-6; D possibly corresponds to TRBD2 (5 bases). This CDR3 has 15 residues. The germline V gene encodes CDR1 SGHRS and CDR2 YFSETQ. Trimming removed 0 bases at V and 2 bases at J, with 6 bases between. The CDR3 nucleotides are TGCGCCAGCAGCTTGGGAGGGACTGGGGCCAACGTCCTGACTTTC. Translating it yields CASSLGGTGANVLTF. Drawing the rest from reference TRBV5-1 and TRBJ2-6, the complete variable domain is KAGVTQTPRYLIKTRGQQVTLSCSPISGHRSVSWYQQTPGQGLQFLFEYFSETQRNKGNFPGRFSGRQFSNSRSEMNVSTLELGDSALYLCASSLGGTGANVLTFGAGSRLTVL.

This sequence joins TRBV2 and TRBJ2-1, with D perhaps TRBD2 (5 bases). The CDR3 extends over 16 amino acids. V lost 2 bases and J lost 2, with 13 bases in between. Germline CDR1 SNHLY, CDR2 FYNNEI. The chain's CDR3 is CASSELGAFPYNEQFF. In DNA form, the CDR3 reads TGTGCCAGCAGTGAACTGGGAGCATTCCCCTACAATGAGCAGTTCTTC. Full variable domain (remainder filled in from reference TRBV2 and TRBJ2-1): EPEVTQTPSHQVTQMGQEVILRCVPISNHLYFYWYRQILGQKVEFLVSFYNNEISEKSEIFDDQFSVERPDGSNFTLKIRSTKLEDSAMYFCASSELGAFPYNEQFFGPGTRLTVL.

The V gene is TRBV20-1, the J gene TRBJ2-5; D is perhaps TRBD1 (6 bases). This CDR3 has 15 amino acids. Germline values: CDR1 DFQATT, CDR2 SNEGSKA (reference sequence). The V gene lost 3 bases and the J gene lost 2 bases, with 16 bases spanning the gap. CDR3 coding DNA: TGCAGTGCTAGTGGCCACCGGGACAATCAAGAGACCCAGTACTTC. It yields the protein CSASGHRDNQETQYF.

CDR3 DNA: TGCGCCAGCAGGCCCGACAGGGTAGTCACCGGGGAGCTGTTTTTT. Protein: CASRPDRVVTGELFF. The genes are TRBV10-2 and TRBJ2-2, with TRBD1 matching over 7 bases. Germline V gene data show CDR1 as WSHSY and CDR2 as SAAADI. J gave up 4 bases and V 6 bases, and 8 bases lay outside the gene matches. This CDR3 spans 15 amino acids.

The rearrangement joins TRBV27 to TRBJ2-1, with D hard to call. Trimming pared 6 bases from V and 9 bases from J, leaving 18 bases between. The CDR3 totals 14 residues. Germline loops: CDR1 MNHEY, CDR2 SMNVEV (reference sequence). The CDR3 DNA follows: TGTGCCAGCAGACCTATCAAGTCGGGTAGTGAGCAGTTCTTC. Translated, it gives CASRPIKSGSEQFF.

In this sample, this clone turned up a few times. The genes are TRBV2 and TRBJ1-5; D might be TRBD1 (5 bases). The CDR3 has 13 residues. Germline CDR1 and CDR2: SNHLY and FYNNEI. V lost 8 bases, J lost 6 bases, and 14 bases lay in between. The chain's CDR3 is CASQTELAQPQHF. The DNA of the CDR3 is TGTGCCAGCCAGACAGAGCTCGCTCAGCCCCAGCATTTT. The entire variable domain, with the rest obtained from reference TRBV2 and TRBJ1-5, is as follows: EPEVTQTPSHQVTQMGQEVILRCVPISNHLYFYWYRQILGQKVEFLVSFYNNEISEKSEIFDDQFSVERPDGSNFTLKIRSTKLEDSAMYFCASQTELAQPQHFGDGTRLSIL.

This clone is a singleton in its sample. The chain joins TRBV5-4 to TRBJ2-5; D not resolved. Germline V gene data show CDR1 as SGHNT and CDR2 as YYREEE (reference sequence). The V end was cut by 4 bases, the J end by 2 bases, with 9 bases between. CDR3 length: 13 amino acids. CDR3 bases: TGTGCCAGCAGCGTGAGGAGTCAAGAGACCCAGTACTTC. Translating it yields CASSVRSQETQYF.

The gene calls are TRBV24-1 and TRBJ2-1, with D tentatively TRBD2 (6 bases). CDR3 length equals 11 residues. Germline assignment: CDR1 KGHDR and CDR2 SFDVKD. V lost 8 bases and J 7 bases, leaving 8 bases between the germline ends. The CDR3 spells CATMEGNEQFF. The CDR3 nucleotides are TGTGCCACCATGGAGGGTAATGAGCAGTTCTTC.

The J gene is TRBJ1-4, the V gene TRBV2; 8 bases agree with TRBD1. Trimming removed 6 bases from V and 4 bases from J; junction bases left unmatched: 10. The length of the CDR3 is 16 residues. The germline V gene has CDR1 SNHLY and CDR2 FYNNEI. CDR3 residues: CASRDRGNEFNEKLFF. The CDR3 nucleotides read TGTGCCAGCAGAGACAGGGGCAACGAATTTAATGAAAAACTGTTTTTT.

This clone was picked up a small number of times. The V call is TRBV21-1, the J call TRBJ1-6. TRBV21-1 is marked as a pseudogene. The length of the CDR3 is 17 residues. Here the CDR3 reads CASSKERPPGRDSPLHF. The CDR3 nucleotides are TGTGCCAGCAGCAAAGAAAGGCCGCCAGGGAGGGACTCACCCCTCCACTTT.

This rearrangement joins TRBV2 to TRBJ2-1; 8 bases align to TRBD2. The V gene's germline CDR1 is SNHLY and CDR2 FYNNEI. The CDR3 runs 16 residues. The ends lost 5 bases at V and 4 bases at J; junction bases unmatched: 10. CDR3 residues: CASSSNRLAFYNEQFF. The DNA for the CDR3 is TGTGCCAGCAGTTCGAATAGACTAGCGTTTTACAATGAGCAGTTCTTC.

The V call is TRBV24-1, the J call TRBJ2-4, with D possibly TRBD2 on 7 matching bases. The CDR3 covers 15 residues. Germline loops: CDR1 KGHDR, CDR2 SFDVKD. Trimming left V 9 bases short and J 3 bases short, with 17 bases between. CDR3: CATAGAGRDKNIQYF. CDR3 DNA: TGTGCCACCGCGGGGGCAGGGCGGGACAAAAACATTCAGTACTTC.

The chain is built from TRBV7-9 and TRBJ2-1; 8 bases are shared with TRBD1. J was trimmed by 2 bases and V by 5 bases; bases with no gene match: 11. This CDR3 region has 17 residues. Germline V gene sequence: CDR1 SEHNR, CDR2 FQNEAQ (reference sequence). CDR3 in DNA: TGTGCCAGCAGCAGTGATTCCAGGGGGCTACCCTACAATGAGCAGTTCTTC. Its translation: CASSSDSRGLPYNEQFF.

The rearrangement links TRBV4-1 to TRBJ1-5; weak D call: TRBD1 (6 bases). This CDR3 comprises 15 residues. Germline values: CDR1 MGHRA, CDR2 YSYEKL. The V gene lost 1 base and the J gene lost 5 bases, with 12 bases spanning the gap. DNA of the CDR3: TGCGCCAGCAGCCAAGCTTTTGCAGGGGATCAGCCCCAGCATTTT. Encoded protein: CASSQAFAGDQPQHF.

This clone was seen only a few times. The chain joins TRBV30 to TRBJ2-3; TRBD2 aligns across 7 bases. The ends lost 5 bases at V and 6 bases at J; junction bases unmatched: 5. Germline CDR1 GTSNPN, CDR2 SVGIG (reference sequence). This CDR3 has 12 residues. CDR3: CAWASGTDTQYF. The CDR3 DNA sequence: TGTGCCTGGGCGAGCGGGACTGATACGCAGTATTTT. Complete variable domain (other parts from reference TRBV30 and TRBJ2-3): SQTIHQWPATLVQPVGSPLSLECTVEGTSNPNLYWYRQAAGRGLQLLFYSVGIGQISSEVPQNLSASRPQDRQFILSSKKLLLSDSGFYLCAWASGTDTQYFGPGTRLTVL.

The V gene is TRBV19, the J gene TRBJ1-1, with 9 bases that match TRBD1. Germline V CDR1 and CDR2: LNHDA, SQIVND (reference sequence). V shed 3 bases, J shed 5 bases, and the junction held 4 bases outside the gene matches. The CDR3 sequence is 14 residues long. Written as DNA, the CDR3 is TGTGCCAGTAGTATCCGGGACAGGGAAACTGAAGCTTTCTTT. Its translation is CASSIRDRETEAFF.

This chain joins TRBV5-4 and TRBJ2-5, with a possible D match to TRBD1 (5 bases). This CDR3 contains 15 residues. The germline V gene encodes CDR1 SGHNT and CDR2 YYREEE (reference sequence). The V gene lost 2 bases and the J gene lost 1 base, with 12 bases spanning the gap. CDR3 residues: CASSLRQSVQETQYF. CDR3 nucleotides: TGTGCCAGCAGCTTACGACAGTCCGTCCAAGAGACCCAGTACTTC.

The J gene is TRBJ1-6, the V gene TRBV9; D ambiguous. The CDR3 loop spans 15 amino acids. With 0 bases removed from V and 4 bases from J, the gap between germline ends came to 8 bases. In germline, CDR1 is SGDLS, CDR2 YYNGEE. The CDR3 sequence: CASSVGGRYNSPLHF. CDR3 nucleotide sequence: TGTGCCAGCAGCGTAGGAGGGAGATATAATTCACCCCTCCACTTT.

The chain carries TRBV28 and TRBJ2-1; 9 bases fit TRBD1. V lost 7 bases and J lost 6; bases outside the gene matches: 4. Per the germline V gene, CDR1 is MDHEN and CDR2 is SYDVKM. The CDR3 contains 13 residues. CDR3 coding DNA: TGTGCCAGCACGGACAGGGGCGGCAATGAGCAGTTCTTC. Protein sequence: CASTDRGGNEQFF. The variable domain in full, completed from reference TRBV28 and TRBJ2-1, reads DVKVTQSSRYLVKRTGEKVFLECVQDMDHENMFWYRQDPGLGLRLIYFSYDVKMKEKGDIPEGYSVSREKKERFSLILESASTNQTSMYLCASTDRGGNEQFFGPGTRLTVL.

This clone has a single count. The chain combines TRBV11-3 with TRBJ1-3; no clear D gene. CDR1 is SGHNT and CDR2 is YENEEA in the germline V gene. The CDR3 loop spans 14 amino acids. Between the trimmed V and J ends, which lost 0 bases and 4 bases, there was a span of 7 bases. The CDR3 region has the DNA TGTGCCAGCAGCTTAGAACAGACCGGAAACACCATATATTTT. Amino acids: CASSLEQTGNTIYF. Full variable domain (outside the CDR3, taken from reference TRBV11-3 and TRBJ1-3): EAGVVQSPRYKIIEKKQPVAFWCNPISGHNTLYWYLQNLGQGPELLIRYENEEAVDDSQLPKDRFSAERLKGVDSTLKIQPAELGDSAVYLCASSLEQTGNTIYFGEGSWLTVV.

V gene TRBV28 combines with J gene TRBJ2-4; D not resolved. CDR1 and CDR2 from the germline V gene are MDHEN and SYDVKM. The CDR3 spans 15 residues. Deletions cut 2 bases from V and 0 bases from J, with 8 bases between. The CDR3 DNA reads as TGTGCCAGCAGTTTACGCAGATCAGCCAAAAACATTCAGTACTTC. It specifies CASSLRRSAKNIQYF.

The V and J genes are TRBV6-5 and TRBJ2-7, with D possibly being TRBD2 (7 bases). From germline, CDR1 is MNHEY and CDR2 SVGAGI. The CDR3 is made up of 16 amino acids. Trimming pared 0 bases from V and 5 bases from J, leaving 17 bases between. CDR3 in amino acids: CASSYSVGGGRNEQYF. CDR3 sequence (DNA): TGTGCCAGCAGTTACTCCGTGGGGGGGGGCCGTAACGAGCAGTACTTC.

V gene TRBV5-1 combines with J gene TRBJ2-2; possible D gene TRBD2, 6 bases. This CDR3 is built from 16 residues. V lost 2 bases, J lost 4 bases, and 15 bases lay in between. Germline CDR1 SGHRS, CDR2 YFSETQ. The CDR3, as DNA: TGCGCCAGCAGCTTTGGGATGGCGGGATTCACCGGGGAGCTGTTTTTT. It specifies CASSFGMAGFTGELFF. The entire variable domain, with the rest obtained from reference TRBV5-1 and TRBJ2-2, is as follows: KAGVTQTPRYLIKTRGQQVTLSCSPISGHRSVSWYQQTPGQGLQFLFEYFSETQRNKGNFPGRFSGRQFSNSRSEMNVSTLELGDSALYLCASSFGMAGFTGELFFGEGSRLTVL.

The gene calls are TRBV2 and TRBJ2-3; D is unresolved. The CDR3 is made up of 13 amino acids. Germline V lookup: CDR1 SNHLY, CDR2 FYNNEI. V lost 3 bases and J 1 base, leaving 5 bases between the germline ends. In DNA, the CDR3 is TGTGCCAGCAGTGAGGCAGGCACAGATACGCAGTATTTT. Residues: CASSEAGTDTQYF. Looking up the rest from reference TRBV2 and TRBJ2-3 gives the full variable domain: EPEVTQTPSHQVTQMGQEVILRCVPISNHLYFYWYRQILGQKVEFLVSFYNNEISEKSEIFDDQFSVERPDGSNFTLKIRSTKLEDSAMYFCASSEAGTDTQYFGPGTRLTVL.

This chain joins TRBV2 and TRBJ2-5; D perhaps matches TRBD2 (5 bases). CDR1 is SNHLY, CDR2 FYNNEI, per germline. CDR3 size: 15 residues. Trimming pared 1 base from V and 5 bases from J, leaving 14 bases between. This chain's CDR3 is CASSEEIGRGETQYF. The CDR3 DNA is TGTGCCAGCAGTGAAGAAATAGGGAGAGGGGAGACCCAGTACTTC.

The chain uses TRBV5-1 and TRBJ1-2, with D hard to call. This CDR3 contains 16 residues. The V gene lost 3 bases and the J gene lost 3 bases, with 18 bases spanning the gap. From germline, CDR1 is SGHRS and CDR2 YFSETQ. The CDR3 region has the DNA TGCGCCAGCAGCTCTCCTTCAAGTTGGCGGGACTATGGCTACACCTTC. It specifies CASSSPSSWRDYGYTF.

This sequence joins TRBV19 and TRBJ2-1; a possible D gene is TRBD2 (6 bases). The germline V and J ends were trimmed by 1 base and 9 bases, with 10 bases remaining between them. Germline V gene lookup returns CDR1 LNHDA and CDR2 SQIVND (reference sequence). The CDR3 has 13 amino acids. This CDR3 reads CASSIARGGEQFF. The DNA of the CDR3 is TGTGCCAGTAGTATAGCTCGGGGAGGTGAGCAGTTCTTC.

The chain recombines TRBV4-1 with TRBJ1-2; tentative D call: TRBD1 (5 bases). CDR1 is MGHRA and CDR2 is YSYEKL in the germline V gene. Trimming pared 0 bases from V and 7 bases from J, leaving 12 bases between. The CDR3 is 14 residues long. CDR3 loop: CASSQDGGFRGYTF. As DNA, the CDR3 is TGCGCCAGCAGCCAAGATGGGGGGTTTCGTGGCTACACCTTC.